What follows is one TCR beta chain and its context. These data are taken from a study of control samples from healthy donors and cancer patients. Generated by immunoSEQ multiplex PCR, the TCRdb table keeps only in-frame clones and is missing some. The sample consists of approximately 90,000 clones, about 85% of them appearing once. V was shortened by 5 bases and J by 5 bases, with 12 bases between the two germline ends. CDR3 length equals 13 residues. CDR1 is MNHEY and CDR2 is SVGAGI in the germline V gene. The rearrangement links TRBV6-5 to TRBJ1-1; tentative D call: TRBD1 (5 bases). Sequences were obtained from blood. The TCR comes from a woman between 40 and 50 years old in good health. CDR3: CASSTGQGTEAFF. CDR3 DNA sequence: TGTGCCAGCAGTACCGGTCAGGGAACTGAAGCTTTCTTT.